This TCR beta chain was sequenced during a study of blood T cells in healthy people across ages. Study-wide results and limits: Age advanced and TCR beta diversity per million T cells fell, roughly linearly. Observed TCR beta diversity showed a strong correlation with the percentage of naive T cells as measured by flow cytometry. In the absence of known donor CMV status, changes in expanded clonotypes were possibly confounded.

A second PCR, run for about 6 to 11 cycles, used a sample-barcoded 5' primer plus a J-beta primer mix. All samples yielded 3 million or more CDR3-containing paired-end reads. Via MiXCR, TCRdb re-called the 5' RACE reads, giving one row per CDR3 protein. This sample has roughly 1,700,000 distinct CDR3 sequences, with about 30% found just once. Germline lookup yields CDR1 DFQATT and CDR2 SNEGSKA (reference sequence). The CDR3 consists of 13 residues. V was shortened by 3 bases and J by 5 bases, with 14 bases between the two germline ends. This clonotype was seen many times. The antigen remains undetermined.

Sequencing was done on a sample of blood. This chain links TRBV20-1 with TRBJ2-7, with D perhaps TRBD1 (7 bases). The receptor comes from a woman younger than 45 in good health. For the CDR3, the DNA is TGCAGTGCTAGGGGAGGAGACAGGGACGAGCAGTACTTC. Its translation is CSARGGDRDEQYF.